These 20 T cell receptor delta chains originate from one sample sequenced in a study of Vδ1+ human thymocytes. Findings and limits, study-wide: In the thymus, TRG and TRD repertoires looked highly polyclonal with Gaussian CDR3 lengths.

These receptors are not linked to any known antigen. The template was reverse-transcribed extracted RNA. The CDR3 regions were amplified by multiplex PCR from V-gene primers to a constant-region primer. TCRdb reprocessed the multiplex PCR reads through CATT. The repertoire holds tens of thousands of delta-chain clones, roughly 15% seen once, with 0.5% in the top ten. The specimen sequenced was Vdelta1+ gamma-delta thymocytes from the thymus. Subset in this sample: FACS-sorted CD3+ TCRalphabeta- TCRVdelta1+ TCRVdelta2- thymocytes. All receptors come from a boy less than two years old who had congenital heart surgery.

The V gene is TRDV1, the J gene TRDJ1; maybe TRDD2 (5 bases). This CDR3 spans 19 amino acids. V lost 5 bases to trimming and J lost 0 bases, with 25 bases between them. Germline CDR1 TSWWSYY, CDR2 QGS. The chain's CDR3 is CALGIPPTPFHRYTDKLIF. The CDR3 nucleotides are TGTGCTCTTGGGATTCCTCCCACCCCTTTTCACCGGTACACCGATAAACTCATCTTT.

This clone was detected a few times. The V gene is TRDV1, the J gene TRDJ1, with 12 bases fitting TRDD3. Germline-derived CDR1 and CDR2 are TSWWSYY and QGS. J lost 0 bases, V lost 1 base, and 6 bases had no gene match. The CDR3 is 18 amino acids. CDR3 residues: CALGEPQAGGYDTDKLIF. CDR3 nucleotides: TGTGCTCTTGGGGAACCTCAAGCTGGGGGATACGACACCGATAAACTCATCTTT.

This clone has only a few counts. V gene TRDV1 combines with J gene TRDJ1; TRDD3 matches 12 bases. This CDR3 has 20 residues. Germline-derived CDR1 and CDR2 are TSWWSYY and QGS. After removal of 2 bases from V and 3 bases from J, the junction contained 16 bases not matched to a gene. CDR3 sequence (DNA): TGTGCTCTTGGGGAAGATTTCCCGAACCTTACTGGGGGATACTCCGATAAACTCATCTTT. It translates to CALGEDFPNLTGGYSDKLIF.

The J gene is TRDJ1, the V gene TRDV1; 12 bases agree with TRDD3. V lost 0 bases and J lost 11; bases outside the gene matches: 22. The CDR3 is 20 residues long. The V gene's germline CDR1 is TSWWSYY and CDR2 QGS. CDR3: CALGELLVTRGYWGILGLIF. The CDR3 DNA is TGTGCTCTTGGGGAACTCCTAGTAACCCGCGGTTACTGGGGGATACTAGGGCTCATCTTT.

This rearrangement joins TRDV1 to TRDJ1, with D perhaps matching TRDD3 (5 bases). Trimming took off 6 bases at V and 0 bases at J, with 11 bases between the two ends. The CDR3 covers 14 residues. Germline CDR1 reads TSWWSYY; CDR2 reads QGS. CDR3 nucleotide sequence: TGTGCTCTTGGTCAGCTGGGTTACACCGATAAACTCATCTTT. Translating gives CALGQLGYTDKLIF.

The chain is built from TRDV1 and TRDJ1; perhaps TRDD2 as D (5 bases). V lost 1 base and J 0 bases, leaving 21 bases between the germline ends. This CDR3 has 19 amino acids. Per germline, CDR1 TSWWSYY and CDR2 QGS. CDR3 region: CALGERFWTYSYYTDKLIF. In DNA, the CDR3 is TGTGCTCTTGGGGAACGGTTTTGGACCTACTCGTACTACACCGATAAACTCATCTTT.

This chain joins TRDV1 and TRDJ1; D is ambiguous. Trimming took 1 base from V and 0 from J, leaving 18 bases between them. CDR3 length: 18 residues. From germline, CDR1 is TSWWSYY and CDR2 QGS. CDR3 residues: CALGEPQALIGNTDKLIF. CDR3 DNA: TGTGCTCTTGGGGAACCCCAGGCTTTGATAGGGAACACCGATAAACTCATCTTT.

The chain joins TRDV1 to TRDJ1; D perhaps matches TRDD2 (9 bases). This CDR3 is built from 21 residues. Between the trimmed V and J ends, which lost 1 base and 1 base, there was a span of 28 bases. Germline values: CDR1 TSWWSYY, CDR2 QGS. This chain's CDR3 is CALGERRPSYGYWGFTDKLIF. DNA of the CDR3: TGTGCTCTTGGGGAACGGAGGCCTTCCTACGGGTACTGGGGGTTCACCGATAAACTCATCTTT.

This clone has more than one count but fewer than ten. The chain employs TRDV1 and TRDJ1, with a possible D match to TRDD3 (5 bases). V dropped 4 bases and J dropped 1 base, with 22 bases sitting between them. This CDR3 is built from 18 residues. Per germline, CDR1 TSWWSYY and CDR2 QGS. The CDR3 loop reads CALGALEQAYWCTDKLIF. The CDR3 DNA sequence: TGTGCTCTTGGGGCCCTCGAACAGGCGTACTGGTGCACCGATAAACTCATCTTT.

This clone was seen only a few times. The chain employs TRDV1 and TRDJ1, with 11 positions matching TRDD3. In germline, CDR1 is TSWWSYY, CDR2 QGS. Germline trimming cut 4 bases from V and 0 bases from J; bases unmatched to any gene: 16. The CDR3 sequence is 20 residues long. The CDR3 DNA is TGTGCTCTTGGGGGACAGCTAGGGTGGGGGATACGCGAGTACACCGATAAACTCATCTTT. Encoded protein: CALGGQLGWGIREYTDKLIF.

Only a few counts were recorded for this clone. This chain links TRDV1 with TRDJ1, with D perhaps TRDD3 (5 bases). V was pared by 0 bases and J by 1 base, with 15 bases between. The CDR3 spans 17 residues. Germline V gene lookup returns CDR1 TSWWSYY and CDR2 QGS. The CDR3 DNA reads TGTGCTCTTGGGGAACTAAACCGTCTGGGTTTCACCGATAAACTCATCTTT. Translated: CALGELNRLGFTDKLIF.

In this sample, this clone turned up a few times. An end of the junction does not agree with germline; a read error may underlie this. The chain recombines TRDV1 with TRDJ1; 9 bases are a match to TRDD3. Germline loops: CDR1 TSWWSYY, CDR2 QGS. The CDR3 spans 21 residues. The CDR3 bases are TGTGCTCTTGGGAAAGGGACGAGCTGGGGGATCCCGCGGGGTCACACCGACAAACTCATCTTT. Its protein is CALGKGTSWGIPRGHTDKLIF.

This clone appeared a few times. J is TRDJ1 and V is TRDV1; TRDD3 matches at 11 bases. The ends lost 3 bases at V and 0 bases at J; junction bases unmatched: 18. CDR1 TSWWSYY and CDR2 QGS come from the germline V gene. This CDR3 has 21 amino acids. The CDR3 nucleotides read TGTGCTCTTGGGGACCTCTTCCCAAACCACTTACTGGGGGATAACACCGATAAACTCATCTTT. Translated: CALGDLFPNHLLGDNTDKLIF.

This rearrangement joins TRDV1 to TRDJ1, with TRDD3 identical over 10 bases. From germline, CDR1 is TSWWSYY and CDR2 QGS. Unmatched junction bases numbered 28, after V lost 3 bases and J lost 0 bases. The CDR3 sequence is 24 residues long. CDR3 bases: TGTGCTCTTGGGGATCCTGTCCTACTTGGAGGACTGGGGGATCCCCCTCCGTACACCGATAAACTCATCTTT. It translates to CALGDPVLLGGLGDPPPYTDKLIF.

This clone was counted a few times. The chain employs TRDV1 and TRDJ1; weak D call: TRDD3 (5 bases). In germline, CDR1 is TSWWSYY, CDR2 QGS. CDR3 length: 17 amino acids. V lost 2 bases and J 6 bases, leaving 22 bases between the germline ends. CDR3 loop: CALGEGIPIRTGNKLIF. The DNA of the CDR3 is TGTGCTCTTGGGGAAGGAATTCCCATCCGTACTGGCAATAAACTCATCTTT.

This clone has more than one count but fewer than ten. The genes are TRDV1 and TRDJ1, with 11 positions matching TRDD3. The CDR3 runs 18 residues. V trimming: 0 bases; J trimming: 4 bases; junction bases outside the gene matches: 10. CDR1 and CDR2 from the germline V gene are TSWWSYY and QGS. This chain's CDR3 is CALGELIILGDTDDKLIF. The CDR3 bases are TGTGCTCTTGGGGAACTAATAATTCTGGGGGATACTGACGATAAACTCATCTTT.

This clone was counted a few times. The genes are TRDV1 and TRDJ1; D gene ambiguous. The CDR3 has 15 residues. V lost 0 bases, J lost 2 bases, and 10 bases lay in between. Germline lookup yields CDR1 TSWWSYY and CDR2 QGS. Written as DNA, the CDR3 is TGTGCTCTTGGGGAACTCGAAACTCTTACCGATAAACTCATCTTT. This encodes CALGELETLTDKLIF.

This clone was observed a few times. The V gene is TRDV1, the J gene TRDJ1; the match to TRDD3 covers 9 bases. After removal of 4 bases from V and 4 bases from J, the junction contained 13 bases not matched to a gene. This CDR3 region has 17 residues. Germline CDR1 TSWWSYY, CDR2 QGS. Here the CDR3 reads CALGAPRTGGPDDKLIF. DNA of the CDR3: TGTGCTCTTGGGGCCCCACGGACTGGGGGACCGGACGATAAACTCATCTTT.

This clone has more than one count but fewer than ten. This chain links TRDV1 with TRDJ1; 9 bases are a match to TRDD2. The CDR3 contains 19 residues. The germline V gene has CDR1 TSWWSYY and CDR2 QGS. V lost 3 bases to trimming and J lost 4 bases; unmatched junction nucleotides: 18. CDR3 sequence: CALGDHPSYLYWESDKLIF. CDR3 nucleotide sequence: TGTGCTCTTGGGGATCACCCTTCCTACCTGTACTGGGAGAGCGATAAACTCATCTTT.

There are a few counts of this clone. The gene calls are TRDV1 and TRDJ1; a possible D gene is TRDD2 (5 bases). The V end was cut by 0 bases, the J end by 0 bases, with 20 bases between. In germline, CDR1 is TSWWSYY, CDR2 QGS. The CDR3 spans 19 residues. This chain's CDR3 is CALGELSLRRPLYTDKLIF. CDR3 sequence (DNA): TGTGCTCTTGGGGAACTGTCCCTACGTCGTCCTCTTTACACCGATAAACTCATCTTT.